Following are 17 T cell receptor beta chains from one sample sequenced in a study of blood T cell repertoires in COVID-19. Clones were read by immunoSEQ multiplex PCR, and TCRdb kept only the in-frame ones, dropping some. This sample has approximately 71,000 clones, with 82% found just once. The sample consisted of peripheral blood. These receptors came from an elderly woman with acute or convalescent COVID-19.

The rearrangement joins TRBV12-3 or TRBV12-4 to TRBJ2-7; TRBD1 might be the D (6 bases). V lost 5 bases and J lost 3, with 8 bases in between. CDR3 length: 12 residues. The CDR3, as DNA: TGTGCCAGCAGTCAGACAGGCTACGAGCAGTACTTC. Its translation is CASSQTGYEQYF.

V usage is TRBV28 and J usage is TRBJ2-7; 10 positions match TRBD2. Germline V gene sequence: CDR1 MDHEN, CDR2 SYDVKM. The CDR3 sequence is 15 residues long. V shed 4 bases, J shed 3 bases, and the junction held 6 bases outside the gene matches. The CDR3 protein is CASSSLTSGLYEQYF. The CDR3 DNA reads TGTGCCAGCAGTTCCCTGACTAGCGGGCTCTACGAGCAGTACTTC.

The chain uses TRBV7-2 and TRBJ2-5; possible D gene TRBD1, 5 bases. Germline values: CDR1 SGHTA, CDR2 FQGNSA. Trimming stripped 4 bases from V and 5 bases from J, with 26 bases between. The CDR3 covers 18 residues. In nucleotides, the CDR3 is TGTGCCAGCAGCTCCCGAATAAGGACACGTGACACAAGTGAGACCCAGTACTTC. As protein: CASSSRIRTRDTSETQYF.

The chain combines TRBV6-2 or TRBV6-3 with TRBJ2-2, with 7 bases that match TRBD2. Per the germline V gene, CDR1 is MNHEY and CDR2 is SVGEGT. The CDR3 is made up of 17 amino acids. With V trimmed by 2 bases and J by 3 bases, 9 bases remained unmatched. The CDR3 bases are TGTGCCAGCAGTTACCTACGGACTAGTTGGGACACCGGGGAGCTGTTTTTT. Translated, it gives CASSYLRTSWDTGELFF.

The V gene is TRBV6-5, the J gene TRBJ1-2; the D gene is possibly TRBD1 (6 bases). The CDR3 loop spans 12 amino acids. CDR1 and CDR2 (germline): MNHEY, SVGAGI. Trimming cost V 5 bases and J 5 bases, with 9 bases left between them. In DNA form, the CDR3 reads TGTGCCAGCAGTCAGGGGCTTTATGGCTACACCTTC. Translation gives CASSQGLYGYTF.

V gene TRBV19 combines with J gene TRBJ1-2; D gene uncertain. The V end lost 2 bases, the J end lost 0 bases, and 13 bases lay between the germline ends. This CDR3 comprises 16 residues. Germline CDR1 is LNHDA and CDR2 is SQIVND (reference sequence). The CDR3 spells CASSIRRQKANYGYTF. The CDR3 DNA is TGTGCCAGTAGTATAAGGCGGCAGAAAGCTAACTATGGCTACACCTTC.

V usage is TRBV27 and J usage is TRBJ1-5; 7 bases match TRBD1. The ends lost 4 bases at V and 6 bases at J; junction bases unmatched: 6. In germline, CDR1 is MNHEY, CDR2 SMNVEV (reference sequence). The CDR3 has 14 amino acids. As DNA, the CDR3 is TGTGCCAGCAGTTATAGGGACAGTTCTCAGCCCCAGCATTTT. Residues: CASSYRDSSQPQHF.

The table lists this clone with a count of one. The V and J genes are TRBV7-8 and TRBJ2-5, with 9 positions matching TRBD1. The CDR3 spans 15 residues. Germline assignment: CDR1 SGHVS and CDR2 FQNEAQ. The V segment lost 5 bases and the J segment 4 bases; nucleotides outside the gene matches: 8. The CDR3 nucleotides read TGTGCCAGCAGCACAACCGGGACAGGGAGAGAGACCCAGTACTTC. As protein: CASSTTGTGRETQYF. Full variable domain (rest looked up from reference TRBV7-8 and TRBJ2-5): GAGVSQSPRYKVAKRGQDVALRCDPISGHVSLFWYQQALGQGPEFLTYFQNEAQLDKSGLPSDRFFAERPEGSVSTLKIQRTQQEDSAVYLCASSTTGTGRETQYFGPGTRLLVL.

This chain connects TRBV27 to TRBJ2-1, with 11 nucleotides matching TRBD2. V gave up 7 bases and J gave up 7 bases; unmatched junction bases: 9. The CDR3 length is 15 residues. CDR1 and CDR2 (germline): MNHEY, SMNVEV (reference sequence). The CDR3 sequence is CASTYTSGRKNEQFF. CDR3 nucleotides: TGTGCCAGCACTTATACTAGCGGGAGAAAAAATGAGCAGTTCTTC.

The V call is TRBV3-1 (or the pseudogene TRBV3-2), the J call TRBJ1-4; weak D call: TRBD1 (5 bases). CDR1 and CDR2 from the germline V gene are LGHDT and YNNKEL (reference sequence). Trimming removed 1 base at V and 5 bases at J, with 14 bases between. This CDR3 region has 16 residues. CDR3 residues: CASSQVGWGENEKLFF. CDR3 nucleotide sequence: TGTGCCAGCAGCCAAGTCGGTTGGGGCGAAAATGAAAAACTGTTTTTT.

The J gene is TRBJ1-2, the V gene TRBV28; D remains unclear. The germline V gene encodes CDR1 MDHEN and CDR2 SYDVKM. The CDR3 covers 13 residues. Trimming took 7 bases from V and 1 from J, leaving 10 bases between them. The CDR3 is CASTLDVNYGYTF. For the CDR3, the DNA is TGTGCCAGCACCCTAGACGTTAACTATGGCTACACCTTC.

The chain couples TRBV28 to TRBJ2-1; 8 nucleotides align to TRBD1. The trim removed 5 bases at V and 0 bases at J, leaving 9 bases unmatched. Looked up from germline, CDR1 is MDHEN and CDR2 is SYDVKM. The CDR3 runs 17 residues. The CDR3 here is CASSPRDRPFSYNEQFF. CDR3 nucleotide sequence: TGTGCCAGCAGTCCTCGGGACAGGCCATTCTCCTACAATGAGCAGTTCTTC.

The CDR3 loop reads CASSLKLLTDTQYF. CDR3 in DNA: TGTGCCAGCAGCTTAAAACTGCTCACAGATACGCAGTATTTT. J is TRBJ2-3 and V is TRBV7-3; D not resolved. Trimming removed 1 base from V and 2 bases from J, with 7 bases in between. This CDR3 has 14 residues. Germline V lookup: CDR1 SGHTA, CDR2 FQGTGA.

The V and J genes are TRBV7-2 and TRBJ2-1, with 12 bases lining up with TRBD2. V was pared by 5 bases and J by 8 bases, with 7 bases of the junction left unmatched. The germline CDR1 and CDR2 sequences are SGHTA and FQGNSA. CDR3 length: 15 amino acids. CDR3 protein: CASSTGLAGTDEQFF. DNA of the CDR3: TGTGCCAGCAGCACAGGACTAGCGGGAACCGATGAGCAGTTCTTC. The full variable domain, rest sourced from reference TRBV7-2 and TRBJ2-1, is GAGVSQSPSNKVTEKGKDVELRCDPISGHTALYWYRQSLGQGLEFLIYFQGNSAPDKSGLPSDRFSAERTGGSVSTLTIQRTQQEDSAVYLCASSTGLAGTDEQFFGPGTRLTVL.

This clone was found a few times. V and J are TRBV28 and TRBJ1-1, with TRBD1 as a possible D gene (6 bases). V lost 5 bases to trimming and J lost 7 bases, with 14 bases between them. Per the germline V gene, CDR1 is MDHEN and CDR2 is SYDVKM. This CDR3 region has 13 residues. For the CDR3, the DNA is TGTGCCAGCAGTCTCCGGGACACTCGTGAAGCTTTCTTT. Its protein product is CASSLRDTREAFF.

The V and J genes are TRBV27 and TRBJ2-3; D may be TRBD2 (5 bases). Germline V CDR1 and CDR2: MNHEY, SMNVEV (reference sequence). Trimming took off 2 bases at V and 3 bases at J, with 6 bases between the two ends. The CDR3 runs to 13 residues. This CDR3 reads CASSLRGTDTQYF. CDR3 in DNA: TGTGCCAGCAGTTTACGGGGAACAGATACGCAGTATTTT.

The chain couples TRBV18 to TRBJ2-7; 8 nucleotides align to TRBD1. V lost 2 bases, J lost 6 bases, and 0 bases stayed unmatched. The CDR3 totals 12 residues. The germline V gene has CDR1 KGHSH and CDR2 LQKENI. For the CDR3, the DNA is TGTGCCAGCTCACCAACAGGGGGCGAGCAGTACTTC. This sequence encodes CASSPTGGEQYF. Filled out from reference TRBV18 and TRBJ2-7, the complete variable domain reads NAGVMQNPRHLVRRRGQEARLRCSPMKGHSHVYWYRQLPEEGLKFMVYLQKENIIDESGMPKERFSAEFPKEGPSILRIQQVVRGDSAAYFCASSPTGGEQYFGPGTRLTVT.